The 27 T cell receptor beta chains below all came from one sample that was sequenced in a study of beta chain features in type 1 diabetes. As every portion of the isolated RNA was reverse transcribed, the sequencing read expressed TCRB transcripts. Only in-frame clones appear in the TCRdb table, and some are missing; sequencing was by immunoSEQ multiplex PCR. This sample yields about 240,000 clones, of which 27% are seen a single time; 3% to 4% belongs to the top ten. Sequencing was performed on central memory CD4+ T cells from blood. Receptors were obtained from a man between 25 and 39 years old in good health.

A few counts support this clone. It is likely a read error: a sequence one base away is far more abundant. V and J are TRBV30 and TRBJ2-1, with TRBD2 matching 9 bases. V gave up 1 base and J gave up 8 bases; unmatched junction bases: 12. The CDR3 covers 16 residues. The germline V gene encodes CDR1 GTSNPN and CDR2 SVGIG (reference sequence). This chain's CDR3 is CAWSGGDSGRVYEQFF. The CDR3, as DNA: TGTGCCTGGAGTGGGGGTGATAGCGGGAGAGTCTATGAGCAGTTCTTC. Full variable domain (rest looked up from reference TRBV30 and TRBJ2-1): SQTIHQWPATLVQPVGSPLSLECTVEGTSNPNLYWYRQAAGRGLQLLFYSVGIGQISSEVPQNLSASRPQDRQFILSSKKLLLSDSGFYLCAWSGGDSGRVYEQFFGPGTRLTVL.

The CDR3: CATGRGDEQYF. The CDR3 nucleotides are TGTGCCACCGGGCGCGGGGACGAGCAGTACTTC. The chain combines TRBV28 with TRBJ2-7, with D possibly matching TRBD2 (6 bases). The germline CDR1 and CDR2 sequences are MDHEN and SYDVKM. The V gene lost 10 bases and the J gene lost 5 bases, with 12 bases spanning the gap. The CDR3 contains 11 residues.

Only a few counts were recorded for this clone. The chain is built from TRBV28 and TRBJ2-1; 7 nucleotides agree with TRBD2. Losses at the gene ends were 3 bases for V and 0 bases for J; bases not matched to a gene: 5. CDR3 length equals 16 residues. The germline gives CDR1 MDHEN, CDR2 SYDVKM. The DNA of the CDR3 is TGTGCCAGCAGTTTCCTCGGGACTACCTCCTACAATGAGCAGTTCTTC. Translating gives CASSFLGTTSYNEQFF.

This rearrangement joins TRBV5-6 to TRBJ2-3, with 10 bases aligning to TRBD2. The V gene end was trimmed by 4 bases and the J gene end by 5 bases; junction bases not matched to a gene: 4. The length of the CDR3 is 14 residues. Germline V gives CDR1 SGHDT, CDR2 YYEEEE. The CDR3: CASSRTSGIDTQYF. The CDR3 DNA reads as TGTGCCAGCAGCCGGACTAGCGGTATAGATACGCAGTATTTT.

The chain joins TRBV29-1 to TRBJ2-3, with 8 bases identical to TRBD2. CDR1 is SQVTM, CDR2 ANQGSEA, per germline. This CDR3 region has 12 residues. The trim removed 7 bases at V and 5 bases at J, leaving 5 bases unmatched. The CDR3 nucleotides read TGCAGCGCGGGAGGGGGGCAAGATACGCAGTATTTT. Encoded protein: CSAGGGQDTQYF.

The gene calls are TRBV28 and TRBJ2-7; 7 bases match TRBD1. Germline lookup yields CDR1 MDHEN and CDR2 SYDVKM. The V and J ends lost 6 bases and 3 bases, in that order; junction bases with no gene match: 5. This CDR3 has 13 amino acids. The chain's CDR3 is CASSRGQLYEQYF. CDR3 nucleotide sequence: TGTGCCAGCAGCCGGGGACAGCTCTACGAGCAGTACTTC.

This clone was seen only a few times. The CDR3 nucleotides read TGTGCCAGCAGCTCCTTCATCCCTGAAGCTTTCTTT. This gives the protein CASSSFIPEAFF. The chain couples TRBV6-1 to TRBJ1-1; D not certain. The V end was cut by 6 bases, the J end by 6 bases, with 11 bases between. Germline V CDR1 and CDR2: MNHNS, SASEGT. CDR3 length: 12 amino acids.

In the case of this clone: A clone one base away is much larger, so this may be a read error. Other DNA sequences in this specimen translate into the identical CDR3. The V call is TRBV30, the J call TRBJ1-5; D is undetermined. The CDR3 spans 13 residues. The germline CDR1 and CDR2 sequences are GTSNPN and SVGIG (reference sequence). V shed 2 bases and J shed 0 bases, with 5 bases lying between them. The CDR3 loop is CAWSTDSNQPQHF. The CDR3, as DNA: TGTGCCTGGAGTACCGATAGCAATCAGCCCCAGCATTTT.

The rearrangement uses TRBV7-8 and TRBJ2-5, with D tentatively TRBD2 (5 bases). This CDR3 comprises 15 residues. Germline assignment: CDR1 SGHVS and CDR2 FQNEAQ. V was trimmed by 3 bases and J by 4 bases, leaving 15 bases between them. The CDR3 sequence: CASSLAGRSTETQYF. Here the CDR3 DNA reads TGTGCCAGCAGCTTGGCGGGCAGGTCAACAGAGACCCAGTACTTC.

The gene calls are TRBV7-2 and TRBJ2-1, with D hard to call. CDR3 length equals 12 residues. V was shortened by 5 bases and J by 4 bases, with 6 bases between the two germline ends. The germline V gene has CDR1 SGHTA and CDR2 FQGNSA. DNA for the CDR3: TGTGCCAGCAGCAACCTATACAATGAGCAGTTCTTC. Translation: CASSNLYNEQFF.

This clone showed up just a few times. The chain uses TRBV5-1 and TRBJ1-1; D is unclear. The CDR3 contains 16 residues. Trimming pared 2 bases from V and 2 bases from J, leaving 16 bases between. The V gene's germline CDR1 is SGHRS and CDR2 YFSETQ. CDR3 DNA: TGCGCCAGCAGCTTTGCCGGGAGCAGAACTAACACTGAAGCTTTCTTT. It codes for CASSFAGSRTNTEAFF.

CDR3 protein: CATRTGLAYNEQFF. DNA for the CDR3: TGTGCCACCAGAACGGGGCTCGCCTACAATGAGCAGTTCTTC. The chain links TRBV15 to TRBJ2-1; D could derive from TRBD1 or TRBD2 (5 bases each). The CDR3 is 14 residues long. CDR1 LNHNV and CDR2 YYDKDF come from the germline V gene (reference sequence). V lost 6 bases, J lost 2 bases, and 11 bases lay in between.

The chain joins TRBV10-1 to TRBJ2-1; TRBD2 matches 8 bases. This CDR3 contains 16 residues. The V gene end was trimmed by 0 bases and the J gene end by 5 bases; junction bases not matched to a gene: 6. Germline CDR1 and CDR2: WNHNN and SYGVQD (reference sequence). DNA for the CDR3: TGCGCCAGCAGTGAGTCAGCGGGAGAGCCAAACAATGAGCAGTTCTTC. It yields the protein CASSESAGEPNNEQFF.

The rearrangement links TRBV6-1 to TRBJ1-6; D possibly corresponds to TRBD1 (5 bases). Germline CDR1 MNHNS, CDR2 SASEGT. The ends were cut back, 1 base at V and 9 bases at J, with 13 bases in the middle. CDR3 length: 15 residues. The CDR3 region is CASSEVQGFGSPLHF. DNA of the CDR3: TGTGCCAGCAGTGAAGTCCAGGGCTTCGGTTCACCCCTCCACTTT.

The chain employs TRBV7-2 and TRBJ2-7; 7 nucleotides line up with TRBD1. V was clipped by 5 bases and J by 6 bases; unmatched bases: 10. This CDR3 is built from 14 residues. Germline V gene lookup returns CDR1 SGHTA and CDR2 FQGNSA. The CDR3 DNA reads TGTGCCAGCAGCGTCGGACAGGACCGGGGCGAGCAGTACTTC. This encodes CASSVGQDRGEQYF.

This clone occurred a few times. The chain uses TRBV10-3 and TRBJ2-5, with D possibly being TRBD1 (5 bases). The V end was cut by 0 bases, the J end by 3 bases, with 11 bases between. Germline V gene lookup returns CDR1 ENHRY and CDR2 SYGVKD. This CDR3 has 15 residues. The CDR3 DNA follows: TGTGCCATCAGTGAGTCAAGTGGCAGGGAAGAGACCCAGTACTTC. It is translated as CAISESSGREETQYF.

This clone was observed at least ten times. The rearrangement uses TRBV18 and TRBJ2-7; D is undetermined. The CDR3 spans 14 residues. Trimming left V 0 bases short and J 3 bases short, with 9 bases between. CDR1 KGHSH and CDR2 LQKENI come from the germline V gene. The CDR3: CASSPPAHFYEQYF. CDR3 nucleotides: TGTGCCAGCTCACCACCGGCACATTTCTACGAGCAGTACTTC.

This clone was seen only a few times. The V call is TRBV10-3, the J call TRBJ2-7, with 11 bases that match TRBD2. The CDR3 runs to 14 residues. V was pared by 6 bases and J by 3 bases, with 4 bases of the junction left unmatched. Germline V CDR1 and CDR2: ENHRY, SYGVKD. CDR3 sequence reads: CAIRLAGGLYEQYF. Here the CDR3 DNA reads TGTGCCATCAGATTAGCGGGGGGGCTCTACGAGCAGTACTTC.

There are many counts of this clone. The rearrangement links TRBV19 to TRBJ2-3; 10 bases fit TRBD1. There are 16 residues in the CDR3. Germline CDR1 LNHDA, CDR2 SQIVND (reference sequence). V was pared by 6 bases and J by 4 bases, with 10 bases of the junction left unmatched. CDR3 nucleotides: TGTGCCAGTAGCAAGAGGACAGGGGGTCGGGCAGATACGCAGTATTTT. Encoded protein: CASSKRTGGRADTQYF.

J is TRBJ2-7 and V is TRBV18; 12 nucleotides align to TRBD2. Germline CDR1 and CDR2: KGHSH and LQKENI. V lost 2 bases, J lost 1 base, and 9 bases stayed unmatched. The CDR3 covers 18 residues. The CDR3 spells CASSPASGTSGRSYEQYF. CDR3 in DNA: TGTGCCAGCTCACCAGCATCGGGAACTAGCGGGAGGTCCTACGAGCAGTACTTC.

The chain combines TRBV25-1 with TRBJ2-7, with 8 bases that match TRBD2. The ends lost 5 bases at V and 2 bases at J; junction bases unmatched: 11. The CDR3 runs to 16 residues. Germline CDR1 and CDR2: MGHDK and SYGVNS. This CDR3 reads CASSFRGGGNPYEQYF. The CDR3 bases are TGTGCCAGCAGTTTCCGGGGGGGCGGAAACCCCTACGAGCAGTACTTC.

The chain has TRBV7-9 and TRBJ2-1, with D perhaps matching TRBD2 (6 bases). CDR1 is SEHNR, CDR2 FQNEAQ, per germline (reference sequence). Trimming shortened V by 5 bases and J by 0 bases, and 17 bases separated the two germline ends. The CDR3 sequence is 17 residues long. For the CDR3, the DNA is TGTGCCAGCAGCCCTTCCCAAGGGGAGGCCTCCTACAATGAGCAGTTCTTC. Its translation: CASSPSQGEASYNEQFF.

This clone has more than one count but fewer than ten. This chain links TRBV10-3 with TRBJ2-7; D tentatively fits TRBD1 or TRBD2 (5 bases each). CDR1 and CDR2 from the germline V gene are ENHRY and SYGVKD. The CDR3 loop spans 16 amino acids. V lost 8 bases, J lost 6 bases, and 26 bases lay in between. The CDR3: CAIGPGWGTTPLEQYF. CDR3 nucleotide sequence: TGTGCCATCGGACCGGGGTGGGGCACGACCCCTCTCGAGCAGTACTTC.

In this sample, this clone turned up a few times. This chain's CDR3 is CASSQSKGFLAKNIQYF. In DNA form, the CDR3 reads TGCGCCAGCAGTCAATCAAAAGGGTTCTTAGCCAAAAACATTCAGTACTTC. This chain joins TRBV23-1 and TRBJ2-4; D remains unclear. TRBV23-1 is labeled an ORF, and its function is uncertain. CDR3 length equals 17 residues. The V gene lost 0 bases and the J gene lost 0 bases, with 12 bases spanning the gap.

Only a few counts were recorded for this clone. V and J are TRBV30 and TRBJ1-1; possible D gene TRBD1, 5 bases. V dropped 4 bases and J dropped 6 bases, with 9 bases sitting between them. This CDR3 is 11 amino acids long. Per germline, CDR1 GTSNPN and CDR2 SVGIG (reference sequence). Written as DNA, the CDR3 is TGTGCCTGGACACAGGTGGCTGAAGCTTTCTTT. Its protein is CAWTQVAEAFF.

This chain joins TRBV2 and TRBJ2-7, with D uncertain. V lost 3 bases and J lost 2, with 8 bases in between. This CDR3 contains 13 residues. The germline V gene encodes CDR1 SNHLY and CDR2 FYNNEI. CDR3 sequence reads: CASSERTPYEQYF. DNA of the CDR3: TGTGCCAGCAGTGAGAGGACCCCCTACGAGCAGTACTTC. Full variable domain (missing parts from reference TRBV2 and TRBJ2-7): EPEVTQTPSHQVTQMGQEVILRCVPISNHLYFYWYRQILGQKVEFLVSFYNNEISEKSEIFDDQFSVERPDGSNFTLKIRSTKLEDSAMYFCASSERTPYEQYFGPGTRLTVT.

The chain combines TRBV7-2 with TRBJ2-1; 10 nucleotides match TRBD2. Germline trimming cut 5 bases from V and 7 bases from J; bases unmatched to any gene: 8. The CDR3 sequence is 15 residues long. Germline V gene lookup returns CDR1 SGHTA and CDR2 FQGNSA. CDR3 sequence reads: CASSISGGASNEQFF. CDR3 coding DNA: TGTGCCAGCAGCATAAGCGGGGGGGCCAGTAATGAGCAGTTCTTC.